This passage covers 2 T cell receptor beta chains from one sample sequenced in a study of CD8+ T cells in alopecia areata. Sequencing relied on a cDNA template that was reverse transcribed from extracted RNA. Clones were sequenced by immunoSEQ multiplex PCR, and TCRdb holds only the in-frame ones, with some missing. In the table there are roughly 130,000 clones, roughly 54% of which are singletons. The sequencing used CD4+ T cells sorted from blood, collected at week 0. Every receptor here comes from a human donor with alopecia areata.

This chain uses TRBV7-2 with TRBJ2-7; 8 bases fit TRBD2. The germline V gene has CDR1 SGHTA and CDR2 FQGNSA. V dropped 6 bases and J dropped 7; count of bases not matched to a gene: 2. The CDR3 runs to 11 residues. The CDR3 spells CASRSGGEQYF. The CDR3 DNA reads TGTGCCAGCAGGTCGGGGGGGGAGCAGTACTTC.

The CDR3 sequence: CASSLESVRQGKQYF. CDR3 nucleotides: TGCGCCAGCAGCTTGGAATCCGTTCGACAGGGCAAGCAGTACTTC. This rearrangement joins TRBV5-1 to TRBJ2-7, with 7 bases lining up with TRBD1. This CDR3 has 15 residues. V shed 0 bases and J 8 bases; nucleotides not matched to a gene: 11. Germline lookup yields CDR1 SGHRS and CDR2 YFSETQ.